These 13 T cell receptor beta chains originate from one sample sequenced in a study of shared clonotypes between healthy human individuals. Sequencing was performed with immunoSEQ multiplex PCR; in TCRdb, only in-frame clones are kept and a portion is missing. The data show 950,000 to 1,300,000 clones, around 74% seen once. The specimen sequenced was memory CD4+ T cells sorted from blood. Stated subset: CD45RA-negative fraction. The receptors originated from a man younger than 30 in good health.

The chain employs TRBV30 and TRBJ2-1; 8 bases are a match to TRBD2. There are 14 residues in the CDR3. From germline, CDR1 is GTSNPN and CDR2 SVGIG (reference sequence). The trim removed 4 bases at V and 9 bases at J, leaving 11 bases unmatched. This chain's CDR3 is CAWTGTGGPVEQFF. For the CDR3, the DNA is TGTGCCTGGACGGGAACGGGGGGGCCTGTTGAGCAGTTCTTC.

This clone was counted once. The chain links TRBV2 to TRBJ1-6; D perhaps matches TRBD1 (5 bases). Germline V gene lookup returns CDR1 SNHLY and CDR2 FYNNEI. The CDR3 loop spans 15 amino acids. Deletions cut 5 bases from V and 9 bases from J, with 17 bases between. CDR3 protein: CASSSYGGVGSPLHF. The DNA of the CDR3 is TGTGCCAGCAGTTCCTATGGGGGGGTTGGTTCACCCCTCCACTTT. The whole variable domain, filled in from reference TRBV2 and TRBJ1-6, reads EPEVTQTPSHQVTQMGQEVILRCVPISNHLYFYWYRQILGQKVEFLVSFYNNEISEKSEIFDDQFSVERPDGSNFTLKIRSTKLEDSAMYFCASSSYGGVGSPLHFGNGTRLTVT.

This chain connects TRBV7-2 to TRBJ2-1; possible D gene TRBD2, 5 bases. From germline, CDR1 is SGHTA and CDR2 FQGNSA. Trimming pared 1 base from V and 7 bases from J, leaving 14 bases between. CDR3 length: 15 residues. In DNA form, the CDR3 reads TGTGCCAGCAGCTTAGTGGGTAGCGTTGGAAATGAGCAGTTCTTC. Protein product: CASSLVGSVGNEQFF.

CDR3 sequence (DNA): TGTGCCTGGAGTCCCGGTTCGGGAGCCCAGCCCCAGCATTTT. Translated, it gives CAWSPGSGAQPQHF. The rearrangement links TRBV30 to TRBJ1-5; no clear D. The CDR3 spans 14 residues. Germline lookup yields CDR1 GTSNPN and CDR2 SVGIG (reference sequence). Between the trimmed V and J ends, which lost 2 bases and 7 bases, there was a span of 15 bases. The complete variable domain, with remaining parts taken from reference TRBV30 and TRBJ1-5, reads SQTIHQWPATLVQPVGSPLSLECTVEGTSNPNLYWYRQAAGRGLQLLFYSVGIGQISSEVPQNLSASRPQDRQFILSSKKLLLSDSGFYLCAWSPGSGAQPQHFGDGTRLSIL.

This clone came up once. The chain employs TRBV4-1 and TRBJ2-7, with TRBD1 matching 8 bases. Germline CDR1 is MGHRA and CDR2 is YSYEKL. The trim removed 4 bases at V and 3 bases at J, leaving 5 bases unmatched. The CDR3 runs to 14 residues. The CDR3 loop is CASSPGTGNYEQYF. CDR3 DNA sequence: TGCGCCAGCAGCCCCGGGACAGGAAACTACGAGCAGTACTTC.

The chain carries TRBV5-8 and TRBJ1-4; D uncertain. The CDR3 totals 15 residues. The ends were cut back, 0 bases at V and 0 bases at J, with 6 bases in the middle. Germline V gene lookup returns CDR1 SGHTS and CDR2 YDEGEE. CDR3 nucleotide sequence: TGTGCCAGCAGCTTGGGGACGGCAACTAATGAAAAACTGTTTTTT. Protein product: CASSLGTATNEKLFF. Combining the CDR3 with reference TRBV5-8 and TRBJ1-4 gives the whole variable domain EAGVTQSPTHLIKTRGQQATLRCSPISGHTSVYWYQQALGLGLQFLLWYDEGEERNRGNFPPRFSGRQFPNYSSELNVNALELEDSALYLCASSLGTATNEKLFFGSGTQLSVL.

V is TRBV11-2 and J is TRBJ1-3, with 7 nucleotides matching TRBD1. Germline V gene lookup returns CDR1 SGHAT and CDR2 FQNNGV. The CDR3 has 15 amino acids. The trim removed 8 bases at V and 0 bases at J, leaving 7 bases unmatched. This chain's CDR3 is CASATGDISGNTIYF. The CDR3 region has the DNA TGTGCCAGCGCAACAGGGGACATCTCTGGAAACACCATATATTTT.

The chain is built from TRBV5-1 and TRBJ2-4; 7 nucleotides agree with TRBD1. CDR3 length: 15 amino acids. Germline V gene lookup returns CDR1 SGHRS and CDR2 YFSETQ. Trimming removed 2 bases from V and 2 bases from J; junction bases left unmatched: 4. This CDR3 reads CASSLGGGSKNIQYF. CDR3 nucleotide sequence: TGCGCCAGCAGCTTAGGGGGCGGATCCAAAAACATTCAGTACTTC.

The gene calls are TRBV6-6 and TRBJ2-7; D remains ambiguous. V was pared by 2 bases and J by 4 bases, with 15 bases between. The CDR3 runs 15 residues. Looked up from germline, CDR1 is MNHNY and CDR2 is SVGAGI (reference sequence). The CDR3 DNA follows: TGTGCCAGCAGTTACAGACAAGCCGGCGTATACGAGCAGTACTTC. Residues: CASSYRQAGVYEQYF.

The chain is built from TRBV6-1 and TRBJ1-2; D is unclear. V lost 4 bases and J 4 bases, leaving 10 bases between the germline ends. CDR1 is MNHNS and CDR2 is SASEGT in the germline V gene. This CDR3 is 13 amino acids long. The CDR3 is CASSARASYGYTF. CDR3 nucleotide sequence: TGTGCCAGCAGTGCAAGGGCTTCCTATGGCTACACCTTC.

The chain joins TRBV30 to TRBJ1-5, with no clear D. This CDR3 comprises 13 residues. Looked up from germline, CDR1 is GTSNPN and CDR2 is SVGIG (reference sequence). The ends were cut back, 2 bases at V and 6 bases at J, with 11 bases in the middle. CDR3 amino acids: CAWSPPTAQPQHF. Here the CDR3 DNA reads TGTGCCTGGAGTCCACCGACGGCTCAGCCCCAGCATTTT.

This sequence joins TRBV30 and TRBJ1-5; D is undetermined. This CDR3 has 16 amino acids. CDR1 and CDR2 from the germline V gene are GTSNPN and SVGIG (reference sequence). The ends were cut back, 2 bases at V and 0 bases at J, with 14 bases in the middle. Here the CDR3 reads CAWSPNGRLSNQPQHF. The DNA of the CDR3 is TGTGCCTGGAGTCCCAATGGGCGGCTTAGCAATCAGCCCCAGCATTTT.

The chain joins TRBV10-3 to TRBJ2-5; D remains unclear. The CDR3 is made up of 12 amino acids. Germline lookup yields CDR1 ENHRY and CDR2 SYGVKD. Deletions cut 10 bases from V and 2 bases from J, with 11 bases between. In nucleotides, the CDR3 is TGTGCCACCCGCGGCCAGCAAGAGACCCAGTACTTC. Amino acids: CATRGQQETQYF.